Listed here are 20 T cell receptor beta chains from one sample, sequenced in a study of cytomegalovirus exposure and HLA in healthy donors. Researchers ran the PCR with 60 Vbeta and 13 Jbeta primers. Libraries were prepared by immunoSEQ multiplex PCR; TCRdb keeps only in-frame clonotypes and omits some of them. The sample has around 150,000 clones, about two thirds seen once. The sample comprised PBMCs. These receptors all stem from a woman in her twenties or thirties in good health and CMV-seronegative.

The CDR3 protein is CASSSPGIDYEQYF. The CDR3 nucleotides read TGTGCCAGCAGCTCCCCCGGGATAGACTACGAGCAGTACTTC. V usage is TRBV7-6 and J usage is TRBJ2-7; D is possibly TRBD2 (5 bases). This CDR3 spans 14 amino acids. Germline V lookup: CDR1 SGHVS, CDR2 FNYEAQ. V shed 4 bases and J shed 3 bases, with 13 bases lying between them.

The J gene is TRBJ2-2, the V gene TRBV5-4; a weak D match, TRBD2 (6 bases). V dropped 5 bases and J dropped 6 bases, with 14 bases sitting between them. The CDR3 extends over 14 amino acids. The germline CDR1 and CDR2 sequences are SGHNT and YYREEE (reference sequence). As DNA, the CDR3 is TGTGCCAGCAGGCGGGACTTAGAACCCGGGGAGCTGTTTTTT. This translates into CASRRDLEPGELFF.

This clone was seen more than once but under ten times. The V gene is TRBV4-2, the J gene TRBJ2-1; possibly TRBD1 for D (6 bases). The V gene lost 4 bases and the J gene lost 6 bases, with 19 bases spanning the gap. The CDR3 has 16 amino acids. CDR1 is LGHNA, CDR2 YNFKEQ, per germline. The CDR3 reads CASSPNRDTIPNEQFF. The CDR3, as DNA: TGTGCCAGCAGCCCTAACCGGGACACTATCCCCAATGAGCAGTTCTTC.

This clone was seen a few times. The chain uses TRBV15 and TRBJ2-7, with 13 bases that match TRBD2. The V and J ends lost 1 base and 6 bases, in that order; junction bases with no gene match: 12. Germline V CDR1 and CDR2: LNHNV, YYDKDF (reference sequence). The CDR3 covers 18 residues. CDR3 sequence (DNA): TGTGCCACCAGCAGAGTATATAATTCCGGGACTAGCGGGATCGAGCAGTACTTC. This codes for CATSRVYNSGTSGIEQYF.

This clone was picked up a small number of times. V and J are TRBV7-6 and TRBJ2-1, with 10 bases identical to TRBD1. The junction had 7 bases not matched to a gene; V was cut back by 4 bases and J by 7 bases. This CDR3 comprises 15 residues. Germline CDR1 SGHVS, CDR2 FNYEAQ. The CDR3 nucleotides read TGTGCCAGCAGCTCTCGCCCGGACAGGGGGAATGAGCAGTTCTTC. This gives the protein CASSSRPDRGNEQFF.

This sequence joins TRBV6-5 and TRBJ2-1; D gene unclear. Trimming cost V 5 bases and J 7 bases, with 18 bases left between them. The V gene's germline CDR1 is MNHEY and CDR2 SVGAGI. The length of the CDR3 is 15 residues. The chain's CDR3 is CASSPSTRLWNEQFF. The DNA for the CDR3 is TGTGCCAGCAGTCCCTCGACCAGACTTTGGAATGAGCAGTTCTTC.

The chain joins TRBV7-6 to TRBJ2-3; the match to TRBD1 covers 9 bases. Germline lookup yields CDR1 SGHVS and CDR2 FNYEAQ. The V gene end was trimmed by 1 base and the J gene end by 4 bases; junction bases not matched to a gene: 0. The CDR3 totals 14 residues. CDR3 amino acids: CASSLGQGADTQYF. Here the CDR3 DNA reads TGTGCCAGCAGCTTAGGACAGGGGGCAGATACGCAGTATTTT.

This clone showed up just a few times. The CDR3 here is CASSGPGESEAFF. In DNA form, the CDR3 reads TGTGCCAGCAGTGGCCCAGGGGAATCTGAAGCTTTCTTT. The chain links TRBV25-1 to TRBJ1-1; possibly TRBD1 for D (6 bases). V lost 4 bases and J 6 bases, leaving 12 bases between the germline ends. CDR1 is MGHDK, CDR2 SYGVNS, per germline. This CDR3 spans 13 amino acids.

This rearrangement joins TRBV6-5 to TRBJ2-3; 11 bases are shared with TRBD2. Germline V gene lookup returns CDR1 MNHEY and CDR2 SVGAGI. The CDR3 is made up of 15 amino acids. Losses at the gene ends were 5 bases for V and 2 bases for J; bases not matched to a gene: 3. This CDR3 is CASSRLAGTTDTQYF. The CDR3 region has the DNA TGTGCCAGCAGTCGACTAGCGGGAACCACAGATACGCAGTATTTT.

V and J are TRBV5-8 and TRBJ2-5; the match to TRBD1 covers 7 bases. The CDR3 is made up of 14 amino acids. CDR1 and CDR2 (germline): SGHTS, YDEGEE. V lost 9 bases to trimming and J lost 0 bases; unmatched junction nucleotides: 8. CDR3 in amino acids: CATDEGQNQETQYF. The CDR3 nucleotides read TGTGCCACCGATGAGGGACAGAACCAAGAGACCCAGTACTTC.

This rearrangement joins TRBV7-3 to TRBJ2-2; D is ambiguous. Trimming stripped 5 bases from V and 0 bases from J, with 13 bases between. The CDR3 consists of 16 residues. In germline, CDR1 is SGHTA, CDR2 FQGTGA. In nucleotides, the CDR3 is TGTGCCAGCAGCCCACGACACCTACCGAACACCGGGGAGCTGTTTTTT. As protein: CASSPRHLPNTGELFF.

The chain joins TRBV28 to TRBJ1-6; the D gene is possibly TRBD1 (5 bases). Germline assignment: CDR1 MDHEN and CDR2 SYDVKM. V lost 6 bases, J lost 0 bases, and 12 bases lay in between. The length of the CDR3 is 16 residues. The CDR3 DNA is TGTGCCAGCAGACAAGATCAGGGCTCCTATAATTCACCCCTCCACTTT. This sequence encodes CASRQDQGSYNSPLHF.

The chain has TRBV7-9 and TRBJ2-3; TRBD2 aligns across 13 bases. V lost 8 bases to trimming and J lost 7 bases; unmatched junction nucleotides: 6. Germline values: CDR1 SEHNR, CDR2 FQNEAQ (reference sequence). The CDR3 totals 14 residues. The CDR3 loop is CASLLAGGPNTQYF. CDR3 sequence (DNA): TGTGCCAGCTTACTAGCGGGGGGGCCAAATACGCAGTATTTT.

The chain is built from TRBV19 and TRBJ2-3; 10 bases match TRBD1. CDR1 and CDR2 (germline): LNHDA, SQIVND (reference sequence). CDR3 length equals 14 residues. The V segment lost 9 bases and the J segment 2 bases; nucleotides outside the gene matches: 5. Here the CDR3 reads CASRDRGLTDTQYF. The DNA for the CDR3 is TGTGCCAGCCGGGACAGGGGACTCACAGATACGCAGTATTTT.

This clone was seen a few times. The V gene is TRBV4-3, the J gene TRBJ1-3; TRBD1 matches 11 bases. This CDR3 region has 16 residues. V was pared by 4 bases and J by 4 bases, with 6 bases of the junction left unmatched. Per germline, CDR1 LGHNA and CDR2 YSLEER. CDR3 loop: CASSLGQGAPGNTIYF. CDR3 sequence (DNA): TGCGCCAGCAGCCTCGGACAGGGGGCGCCGGGAAACACCATATATTTT.

The V and J genes are TRBV28 and TRBJ2-5, with TRBD2 matching 11 bases. The junction had 8 bases not matched to a gene; V was cut back by 6 bases and J by 5 bases. The CDR3 sequence is 15 residues long. Germline V CDR1 and CDR2: MDHEN, SYDVKM. CDR3 amino acids: CASSIAGGLQETQYF. The DNA for the CDR3 is TGTGCCAGCAGCATAGCGGGGGGGCTTCAGGAGACCCAGTACTTC.

The gene calls are TRBV4-3 and TRBJ1-4; D ambiguous. The CDR3 totals 13 residues. CDR1 is LGHNA and CDR2 is YSLEER in the germline V gene. The ends were cut back, 0 bases at V and 8 bases at J, with 7 bases in the middle. CDR3 bases: TGCGCCAGCAGCCAAGATCTCGGGGAAAAACTGTTTTTT. Protein: CASSQDLGEKLFF.

This clone was detected a few times. The chain carries TRBV28 and TRBJ1-5; 7 bases are a match to TRBD1. The ends lost 5 bases at V and 0 bases at J; junction bases unmatched: 7. Per the germline V gene, CDR1 is MDHEN and CDR2 is SYDVKM. The CDR3 contains 16 residues. The CDR3 nucleotides read TGTGCCAGCAGTCTCCTACAGGGGTATAGCAATCAGCCCCAGCATTTT. As protein: CASSLLQGYSNQPQHF. Filled out from reference TRBV28 and TRBJ1-5, the complete variable domain reads DVKVTQSSRYLVKRTGEKVFLECVQDMDHENMFWYRQDPGLGLRLIYFSYDVKMKEKGDIPEGYSVSREKKERFSLILESASTNQTSMYLCASSLLQGYSNQPQHFGDGTRLSIL.

This rearrangement joins TRBV29-1 to TRBJ2-1; 9 positions match TRBD1. The CDR3 is 13 amino acids. The germline V gene has CDR1 SQVTM and CDR2 ANQGSEA. V was pared by 7 bases and J by 4 bases, with 5 bases of the junction left unmatched. This CDR3 is CSDRTGVYNEQFF. The CDR3 nucleotides read TGCAGCGACCGGACAGGGGTTTACAATGAGCAGTTCTTC.

This sequence joins TRBV6-1 and TRBJ1-5; D unclear. Germline V lookup: CDR1 MNHNS, CDR2 SASEGT. V lost 4 bases and J 6 bases, leaving 19 bases between the germline ends. The CDR3 contains 16 residues. The CDR3 coding sequence is TGTGCCAGCAGTGTAGAACAGTTTGGAGGGAGTCAGCCCCAGCATTTT. It encodes CASSVEQFGGSQPQHF.